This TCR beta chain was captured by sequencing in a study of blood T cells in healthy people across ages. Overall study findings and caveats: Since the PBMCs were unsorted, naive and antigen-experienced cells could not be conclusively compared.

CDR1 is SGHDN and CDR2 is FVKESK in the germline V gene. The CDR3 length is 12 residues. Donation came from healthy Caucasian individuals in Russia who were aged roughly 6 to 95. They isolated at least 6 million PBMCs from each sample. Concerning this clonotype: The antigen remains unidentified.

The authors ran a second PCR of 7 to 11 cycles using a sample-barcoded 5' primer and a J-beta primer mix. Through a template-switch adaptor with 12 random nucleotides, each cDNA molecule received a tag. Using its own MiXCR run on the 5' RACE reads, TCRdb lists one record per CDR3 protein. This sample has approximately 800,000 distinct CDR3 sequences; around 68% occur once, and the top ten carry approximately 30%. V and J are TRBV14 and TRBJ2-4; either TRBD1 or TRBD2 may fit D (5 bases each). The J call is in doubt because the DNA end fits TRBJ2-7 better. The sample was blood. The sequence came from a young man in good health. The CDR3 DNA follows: TGTGCCAGCAGCCAGGGACCCGACGAGCAGTACTTC. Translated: CASSQGPDEQYF.